The 14 T cell receptor beta chains reported below all come from one sample, sequenced in a study of T cells in Graves' hyperthyroidism and ophthalmopathy. Amplified regions were TCR beta CDR3 sequences from RNA transcripts. The HTBI primer set drove a first-round RT-PCR of the TCR CDR3. MiXCR, applied by TCRdb to the multiplex PCR reads, yields one record per CDR3 protein. The profile covers 200,000 to 250,000 distinct CDR3 sequences, with approximately 20% appearing a single time and roughly 44% taken by the ten largest. Sequencing was done on a sample of blood. These receptors originate from a man between 35 and 55 years old with Graves' hyperthyroidism.

This clonotype turned up a few times. This rearrangement joins TRBV13 to TRBJ2-3; D gene ambiguous. The V gene lost 0 bases and the J gene lost 2 bases, with 9 bases spanning the gap. This CDR3 comprises 15 residues. From germline, CDR1 is PRHDT and CDR2 FYEKMQ (reference sequence). CDR3 loop: CASSLGVNPTDTQYF. The CDR3, as DNA: TGTGCCAGCAGCTTAGGAGTCAACCCCACAGATACGCAGTATTTT.

This clonotype has a handful of counts. The chain links TRBV5-1 to TRBJ2-5; D assignment may be TRBD1 or TRBD2 (6 bases each). The V end was cut by 3 bases, the J end by 5 bases, with 17 bases between. The CDR3 runs to 15 residues. Germline V gene lookup returns CDR1 SGHRS and CDR2 YFSETQ. The CDR3 protein is CASSYSSGAGETQYF. CDR3 DNA: TGCGCCAGCAGCTACTCTTCGGGGGCGGGGGAGACCCAGTACTTC.

This clonotype was found many times. This chain links TRBV28 with TRBJ1-3, with D perhaps matching TRBD1 (5 bases). Germline V lookup: CDR1 MDHEN, CDR2 SYDVKM. The CDR3 has 14 residues. Trimming removed 2 bases at V and 0 bases at J, with 5 bases between. The CDR3 here is CASSLQGSGNTIYF. The CDR3 DNA reads TGTGCCAGCAGTTTACAGGGCTCTGGAAACACCATATATTTT.

The rearrangement uses TRBV7-3 and TRBJ1-2; possible D gene TRBD1, 5 bases. CDR1 is SGHTA and CDR2 is FQGTGA in the germline V gene. CDR3 length: 12 amino acids. V lost 3 bases to trimming and J lost 6 bases, with 8 bases between them. CDR3 amino acids: CASSFEGDGYTF. The DNA for the CDR3 is TGTGCCAGCAGCTTCGAAGGGGATGGCTACACCTTC.

This clonotype was recorded at least ten times. The chain recombines TRBV11-2 with TRBJ2-1; the match to TRBD2 covers 9 bases. With V trimmed by 4 bases and J by 9 bases, 10 bases remained unmatched. In germline, CDR1 is SGHAT, CDR2 FQNNGV. This CDR3 comprises 15 residues. This chain's CDR3 is CASSSLGLAGTEQFF. CDR3 in DNA: TGTGCCAGCAGCTCCTTAGGCCTAGCGGGGACTGAGCAGTTCTTC. The full variable domain, its missing parts supplied by reference TRBV11-2 and TRBJ2-1, is EAGVAQSPRYKIIEKRQSVAFWCNPISGHATLYWYQQILGQGPKLLIQFQNNGVVDDSQLPKDRFSAERLKGVDSTLKIQPAKLEDSAVYLCASSSLGLAGTEQFFGPGTRLTVL.

In its sample, this clonotype was seen a few times. The CDR3: CASSLQGADNSPLHF. The CDR3 region has the DNA TGTGCCAGCAGTTTACAGGGGGCAGATAATTCACCCCTCCACTTT. V and J are TRBV27 and TRBJ1-6; 8 bases line up with TRBD1. After removal of 2 bases from V and 5 bases from J, the junction contained 2 bases not matched to a gene. CDR3 length equals 15 residues. The V gene's germline CDR1 is MNHEY and CDR2 SMNVEV (reference sequence).

This clonotype was counted many times. This chain uses TRBV7-2 with TRBJ1-6, with unresolved D. The CDR3 length is 12 residues. From germline, CDR1 is SGHTA and CDR2 FQGNSA. V was pared by 4 bases and J by 2 bases, with 0 bases between. The CDR3 reads CASSSYNSPLHF. The CDR3, as DNA: TGTGCCAGCAGCTCCTATAATTCACCCCTCCACTTT.

This clonotype occurred many times. The chain uses TRBV2 and TRBJ2-7, with D possibly being TRBD1 (6 bases). The CDR3 has 15 amino acids. V was trimmed by 5 bases and J by 3 bases, leaving 17 bases between them. From germline, CDR1 is SNHLY and CDR2 FYNNEI. CDR3 sequence reads: CASSKRQEPFYEQYF. The CDR3 nucleotides read TGTGCCAGCAGTAAAAGACAGGAACCATTCTACGAGCAGTACTTC.

This clonotype appeared a few times. CDR3 region: CASSSGHPKNEKLFF. In DNA form, the CDR3 reads TGTGCCAGCAGCTCCGGACATCCCAAGAATGAAAAACTGTTTTTT. V gene TRBV5-4 combines with J gene TRBJ1-4, with D perhaps TRBD1 (5 bases). V was cut by 3 bases and J by 5 bases, with 14 bases left in between. Germline V gene sequence: CDR1 SGHNT, CDR2 YYREEE (reference sequence). The CDR3 contains 15 residues. Full variable domain (missing parts from reference TRBV5-4 and TRBJ1-4): ETGVTQSPTHLIKTRGQQVTLRCSSQSGHNTVSWYQQALGQGPQFIFQYYREEENGRGNFPPRFSGLQFPNYSSELNVNALELDDSALYLCASSSGHPKNEKLFFGSGTQLSVL.

This chain links TRBV28 with TRBJ2-7; 7 positions match TRBD1. V dropped 6 bases and J dropped 2; count of bases not matched to a gene: 7. The CDR3 runs to 14 residues. Germline assignment: CDR1 MDHEN and CDR2 SYDVKM. The CDR3 protein is CASRSYRGTYEQYF. CDR3 coding DNA: TGTGCCAGCAGATCTTACAGGGGAACCTACGAGCAGTACTTC.

This clonotype was seen repeatedly, ten times or more. V gene TRBV2 combines with J gene TRBJ1-5; D unclear. There are 14 residues in the CDR3. The V gene lost 1 base and the J gene lost 6 bases, with 10 bases spanning the gap. The germline CDR1 and CDR2 sequences are SNHLY and FYNNEI. CDR3 in amino acids: CASSEVYSSQPQHF. The DNA of the CDR3 is TGTGCCAGCAGTGAAGTATACTCGAGTCAGCCCCAGCATTTT.

This clonotype occurred a few times. This chain connects TRBV20-1 to TRBJ2-1, with D perhaps matching TRBD2 (7 bases). The CDR3 contains 12 residues. Germline-derived CDR1 and CDR2 are DFQATT and SNEGSKA (reference sequence). CDR3 coding DNA: TGCAGGGGGGGGGCGCCGGACAATGAGCAGTTCTTC. It encodes CRGGAPDNEQFF.

This clonotype has a count of ten or more. The chain joins TRBV7-3 to TRBJ2-3, with 7 bases identical to TRBD2. CDR3 size: 14 residues. CDR1 is SGHTA and CDR2 is FQGTGA in the germline V gene. The junction had 7 bases not matched to a gene; V was cut back by 6 bases and J by 4 bases. As DNA, the CDR3 is TGTGCCAGCAGGCCCGGGACTACCCCAGATACGCAGTATTTT. It is translated as CASRPGTTPDTQYF.

This chain connects TRBV5-8 to TRBJ2-7; D may be TRBD2 (6 bases). Germline values: CDR1 SGHTS, CDR2 YDEGEE. Trimming cost V 2 bases and J 4 bases, with 16 bases left between them. The CDR3 runs 15 residues. CDR3 sequence reads: CASSFGGLEGYEQYF. CDR3 sequence (DNA): TGTGCCAGCAGCTTCGGGGGACTCGAAGGATACGAGCAGTACTTC.